This paragraph reports one TCR beta chain. Its antigen remains unidentified. Its ends do not fully match the called genes, so a read error is possible. This entry belongs to a study of CD8 T cell repertoires and HIV-1 epitope variants. Profiling relied on immunoSEQ multiplex PCR, and the TCRdb table lists in-frame clones only, not all of them. Found here are 5,600 or so clones, approximately 62% of them singletons; the top ten hold around 41%. The CDR3 totals 15 residues. The chain links TRBV5-3 to TRBJ2-5; a possible D gene is TRBD2 (5 bases). TRBV5-3 carries the ORF label, with uncertain function. The material sequenced was cultured CD8+ T cells derived from PBMCs. This TCR was sampled from a male donor with HIV. CDR3 DNA sequence: TGTGCCAGCAGCTCCGCCGGGATAGATCAAGAGACCCAGTACTTC. Protein sequence: CASSSAGIDQETQYF.